These 21 T cell receptor gamma chains were all obtained from the same sample, sequenced in a study of γδ T cells in repeated Plasmodium falciparum infection. TCRdb reanalyzed the multiplex PCR reads using CATT. The table records some 32,000 gamma-chain clones, over 1.3% of them present only once. Bulk repertoires came from Vgamma9/Vdelta2+ or Vdelta2-negative gammadelta T cells flow-sorted from PBMC. Sequencing used gamma-delta T cells from blood. All receptors come from a pool of human donors (malaria-infected and uninfected, not separated).

This clone has a handful of counts. With a much larger clone just one base away, this may be a read error. The same CDR3 can be traced to other DNA sequences in this sample. This chain connects TRGV2 to TRGJ1 or TRGJ2. The CDR3 has 13 amino acids. Germline CDR1 is EGSNGY and CDR2 is YDSYNSKV. The CDR3: CATWDESHYKKLF. DNA of the CDR3: TGCGCCACCTGGGACGAATCCCATTATAAGAAACTCTTT.

Concerning this clone itself: TCRdb pairs this DNA with a much larger clone's protein that differs at residue 8, likely a read error; the protein shown was translated from the DNA. V gene TRGV9 combines with J gene TRGJ1 or TRGJ2. TCRdb leaves out the J gene; it was filled in here by matching the DNA to germline. Germline V lookup: CDR1 GITISATS, CDR2 ISYDGTV (reference sequence). J gave up 12 bases and V 0 bases, and 11 bases lay outside the gene matches. CDR3 length equals 13 residues. Here the CDR3 reads CALWEVRNGGKLF. The CDR3 DNA sequence: TGTGCCTTGTGGGAGGTGCGGAATGGGGGGAAACTCTTT.

With respect to this clone: Other DNA sequences in the sample encode the same CDR3. TRGV8 is the V gene, and the J gene was not called. Germline assignment: CDR1 VENAVY and CDR2 YDSYNSRV. CDR3 length equals 12 residues. The CDR3 nucleotides read TGTGCCACCTGGGATCCCTATTATAAGAAGCTCTTT. The encoded protein is CATWDPYYKKLF.

This clone was seen only a few times. TCRdb pairs this DNA with a much larger clone's protein that differs at residue 11, likely a read error; the protein shown was translated from the DNA. The genes are TRGV9 and TRGJ1 or TRGJ2. The J gene is absent in TCRdb and was assigned here via DNA matching to germline. This CDR3 contains 17 residues. Germline trimming cut 0 bases from V and 8 bases from J; bases unmatched to any gene: 19. Germline assignment: CDR1 GITISATS and CDR2 ISYDGTV (reference sequence). In DNA form, the CDR3 reads TGTGCCTTGTGGGAGGTGCGGGGTCAATCAGTCTCTGATAAGAAACTCTTT. Its translation: CALWEVRGQSVSDKKLF.

On this clone: TCRdb assigns this DNA the protein of a much larger clone, which departs from its translation at residue 15; this likely reflects a read error, and the protein shown comes from translating the DNA. The chain joins TRGV9 to TRGJP. The J gene is not listed in TCRdb, so it was assigned here from a DNA match to germline. CDR1 and CDR2 from the germline V gene are GITISATS and ISYDGTV (reference sequence). There are 18 residues in the CDR3. In nucleotides, the CDR3 is TGTGCCTTGTGGGACTCAAACCAGCAAGAGTTGGGCAAAAAAGTCAAGGTATTT. Protein sequence: CALWDSNQQELGKKVKVF.

There are many counts of this clone. The TCRdb record carries a much larger clone's protein, which differs from this DNA's translation at residue 12; a read error is the likely cause, and the protein listed here is the DNA translation. This chain uses TRGV9 with TRGJP. TCRdb gives no J gene; it was assigned here by matching the DNA to germline. Germline loops: CDR1 GITISATS, CDR2 ISYDGTV (reference sequence). This CDR3 contains 17 residues. CDR3 region: CALWEVPSELGEKIKVF. Written as DNA, the CDR3 is TGTGCCTTGTGGGAGGTGCCCTCGGAGTTGGGCGAAAAAATCAAGGTATTT.

Regarding this clone: This likely reflects a read error, since a far larger clone is one base away. Other DNA sequences in the sample encode the same CDR3. The chain links TRGV2 to TRGJ1 or TRGJ2. Per the germline V gene, CDR1 is EGSNGY and CDR2 is YDSYNSKV. The length of the CDR3 is 13 residues. The CDR3, as DNA: TGTGCCACCTGGGACTGTCGATATTATAAGAAGCTCTTT. Translated: CATWDCRYYKKLF.

By frequency in the sample, this clone is medium-sized. The J gene is TRGJ1 or TRGJ2, the V gene TRGV3. V was pared by 0 bases and J by 7 bases, with 12 bases of the junction left unmatched. This CDR3 comprises 15 residues. Germline V CDR1 and CDR2: VTNTFY, YDVSTARD (reference sequence). This chain's CDR3 is CATWDRPSVSYKKLF. The CDR3 region has the DNA TGTGCCACCTGGGACAGGCCATCTGTCTCCTATAAGAAACTCTTT.

This clone was detected ten times or more. The amino acid sequence in TCRdb belongs to a much larger clone and departs from this DNA's translation at residue 15, likely a sequencing read error; the sequence shown is translated from the DNA. This same CDR3 is encoded by further DNA sequences in the sample. The chain couples TRGV9 to TRGJP. Germline V CDR1 and CDR2: GITISATS, ISYDGTV (reference sequence). The CDR3 has 17 residues. The CDR3 protein is CALWEVQIELGKKIEVF. The DNA of the CDR3 is TGTGCCTTGTGGGAGGTGCAGATTGAGTTGGGCAAAAAAATCGAGGTATTT.

Many counts were recorded for this clone. The V gene is TRGV8, the J gene TRGJ1 or TRGJ2. The CDR3 has 13 amino acids. The junction had 4 bases not matched to a gene; V was cut back by 1 base and J by 4 bases. Germline lookup yields CDR1 VENAVY and CDR2 YDSYNSRV. DNA for the CDR3: TGTGCCACCTGGGATAGAAAATATTATAAGAAACTCTTT. It encodes CATWDRKYYKKLF.

This clone was seen ten or more times. The mismatch at residue 8 between this DNA's translation and the TCRdb protein of a much larger clone likely reflects a read error; the protein shown is translated from the DNA. The CDR3 region is CALWEGNRKLF. Here the CDR3 DNA reads TGTGCCTTGTGGGAGGGGAATAGGAAACTCTTT. This chain joins TRGV9 and TRGJ1 or TRGJ2. The CDR3 consists of 11 residues. Germline V gene sequence: CDR1 GITISATS, CDR2 ISYDGTV (reference sequence). Trimming cost V 2 bases and J 12 bases; bases outside gene matches: 7.

This clone was counted once. The chain couples TRGV9 to TRGJP. TCRdb supplies no J gene; here it was assigned by aligning the nucleotide sequence to germline. The CDR3 sequence is 15 residues long. V lost 6 bases, J lost 17 bases, and 16 bases stayed unmatched. Germline V gene data show CDR1 as GITISATS and CDR2 as ISYDGTV (reference sequence). The CDR3 protein is CALWRKSWAEKIKVF. The CDR3 region has the DNA TGTGCCTTGTGGAGGAAGAGTTGGGCAGAAAAAATCAAGGTATTT.

This clone was seen repeatedly, ten times or more. A far larger clone is one nucleotide away, so this likely arose from a read error. Other DNA sequences in the sample encode the same CDR3. V gene TRGV9 was called; the J gene was not. The CDR3 runs to 18 residues. Germline CDR1 GITISATS, CDR2 ISYDGTV (reference sequence). The CDR3 DNA reads as TGTGCCTTGTGGGAGGCGGGCCCTCAAGAGTTGGGCAAAAAAATCAAGGTATTC. Amino acids: CALWEAGPQELGKKIKVF.

This clone was seen a few times. The TCRdb protein comes from a much larger clone and disagrees with this DNA's translation at residue 11, likely due to a read error; the protein given here is derived from the DNA. V gene TRGV5 was called; the J gene was not. The CDR3 is 13 amino acids. The germline gives CDR1 VINAFY, CDR2 YDVSNSKD. The chain's CDR3 is CATWDIRNYKRLF. For the CDR3, the DNA is TGTGCCACCTGGGACATACGGAATTATAAGAGACTCTTT.

This clone came up many times. The J gene is TRGJ1 or TRGJ2, the V gene TRGV9. Trimming at V came to 0 bases and at J to 0 bases, leaving 5 bases not matched to a gene. The CDR3 extends over 15 amino acids. Germline V gene sequence: CDR1 GITISATS, CDR2 ISYDGTV (reference sequence). The CDR3 spells CALWEVPENYYKKLF. For the CDR3, the DNA is TGTGCCTTGTGGGAGGTGCCCGAGAATTATTATAAGAAACTCTTT.

This clone was picked up many times. The translation of this DNA and the TCRdb protein of a much larger clone differ at residue 4, probably owing to a read error; the protein shown here is translated from the DNA. This chain joins TRGV9 and TRGJP. This CDR3 is built from 16 residues. From germline, CDR1 is GITISATS and CDR2 ISYDGTV (reference sequence). The CDR3 region is CALRDSGELGKKIKVF. For the CDR3, the DNA is TGTGCCTTGCGGGATTCGGGAGAGTTGGGCAAAAAAATCAAGGTATTT.

This clone was seen a few times. A far larger clone is one base from this, pointing to a likely read error. Other nucleotide sequences from this sample produce the same CDR3. The chain has TRGV3 and TRGJ1 or TRGJ2. Matching the DNA to germline supplied the J gene, which TCRdb does not give. The CDR3 covers 12 residues. CDR1 is VTNTFY and CDR2 is YDVSTARD in the germline V gene (reference sequence). This CDR3 reads CATWTVNYKKLF. The CDR3 DNA is TGTGCTACCTGGACCGTTAACTATAAGAAACTCTTT.

This clone was counted between two and nine times. TCRdb's entry gives the protein of a much larger clone, which mismatches this DNA's translation at residue 3, likely from a read error; the protein reported here is translated from the DNA. The chain joins TRGV2 to TRGJ1 or TRGJ2. TCRdb carries no J gene annotation; the J gene was assigned here by matching the DNA with germline. CDR1 and CDR2 from the germline V gene are EGSNGY and YDSYNSKV. This CDR3 spans 13 amino acids. CDR3 bases: TGTGCCGCCTGGGACGGGCCACCTTATAAGAAACTCTTT. Protein sequence: CAAWDGPPYKKLF.

This clone has ten or more counts. TCRdb attributes to this sequence the protein of a much larger clone, which differs from the DNA translation at residue 4; a read error is likely, and the protein displayed is translated from the DNA. The J gene is TRGJ1 or TRGJ2, the V gene TRGV9. Here the J gene came from matching the DNA to germline, since TCRdb omits it. Germline values: CDR1 GITISATS, CDR2 ISYDGTV (reference sequence). The CDR3 is made up of 15 amino acids. CDR3 nucleotide sequence: TGTGCCTTGCGGGAGGTAGGAAGAGGGAAGGGTAAGAAACTCTTT. This codes for CALREVGRGKGKKLF.

This clone was detected many times. The protein given by TCRdb reflects a much larger clone and differs at residue 8 from this DNA's translation, likely from a read error; the protein shown is the DNA's translation. The chain is built from TRGV9 and TRGJ1 or TRGJ2. From germline, CDR1 is GITISATS and CDR2 ISYDGTV (reference sequence). The V segment lost 5 bases and the J segment 5 bases; nucleotides outside the gene matches: 9. This CDR3 contains 13 residues. CDR3 sequence (DNA): TGTGCCTTGTGGGGAACTCTTCATTATAAGAAACTCTTT. It is translated as CALWGTLHYKKLF.

This clone was recorded at least ten times. The chain has TRGV8 and TRGJ1 or TRGJ2. Germline lookup yields CDR1 VENAVY and CDR2 YDSYNSRV. The CDR3 loop spans 11 amino acids. Trimming at V came to 2 bases and at J to 10 bases, leaving 5 bases not matched to a gene. The CDR3 region has the DNA TGTGCCACCTGGGATAATGGCAAGAAACTCTTT. Protein sequence: CATWDNGKKLF.